This TCR beta chain was identified during a study of T cells in narcolepsy (dated by TCRdb to 2017 to 2018). For the wider study: The study enrolled patients with narcolepsy type 1 or type 2 (NT1, NT2) together with healthy control donors. To look for autoreactive T cells in narcolepsy patients that target self-antigens of hypocretin neurons (hypocretin, TRIB2), the study used TCR Vbeta sequencing to follow clonotypes in blood and CSF.

For TCR Vbeta sequencing, memory CD4+ T cells were sorted ex vivo from the peripheral blood of both healthy controls and narcolepsy patients. To note about this clone: Its specific antigen is unknown. The sample holds no much larger clone one base away, and base qualities are not on file. Other DNA sequences in the same sample also yield this CDR3.

General conclusions and limits of the study: Patients and controls had comparable numbers of sequenced blood memory CD4+ clonotypes, averaging about 37,000 and 33,000, respectively. No sequences matching autoreactive T cell clones were present in some of the blood memory CD4+ repertoires from patients and controls. Plots that compared CSF and blood CD4+ T cell clonotypes from the same patient highlighted HCRT-specific and TRIB2-specific autoreactive clonotypes. Autoreactive clonotypes were reported to be detected serially in the blood of the same patients and of different patients, but not in the blood of healthy controls.

Library creation used the immunoSEQ multiplex PCR assay. Here the immuneACCESS table is served through TCRdb, limited to in-frame sequences with V and J called. Missing clones are a known gap in these copies; in checked studies unresolved V genes cover under half, and the rest lacks a known reason. The sample has 30,000 to 35,000 clones on record, roughly four fifths of them singletons. 2.6% of the sample is held by the ten biggest clonotypes. V is cut by 5 bases and J by 4 bases, and the space between the germline ends is 8 bases. The germline V gene sets CDR1 to SGHTA and CDR2 to FQGNSA. Spanning cysteine to phenylalanine, the CDR3 consists of 12 amino acids. CDR3 DNA is the only sequence kept; it has 36 bases, read in frame from the first base.

Source material: CD45RA- memory CD4+ T cells from PBMCs. The intended sense of this specimen's cell subset or site label: memory T cells sorted ex vivo from peripheral blood. The sequence is built from TRBV7-2 and TRBJ1-2, with the D gene not clear enough to name. The clonotype originates from a human donor with narcolepsy. For the CDR3, the sequence is CASSPVSYGYTF. The nucleotides are TGTGCCAGCAGCCCAGTAAGCTATGGCTACACCTTC. The CDR3 plus the reference TRBV7-2 and TRBJ1-2 genes for the other parts give the full variable domain: GAGVSQSPSNKVTEKGKDVELRCDPISGHTALYWYRQSLGQGLEFLIYFQGNSAPDKSGLPSDRFSAERTGGSVSTLTIQRTQQEDSAVYLCASSPVSYGYTFGSGTRLTVV.